In this sample, the clone carrying this T cell receptor beta chain turned up a few times. Its antigen is currently unknown. The data were obtained in a study of regulatory T cells in long-lasting Graves disease. Study outcomes and limitations: Those with persistent Graves' had less TCR diversity than newly diagnosed patients.

Time point denoted: persistent/refractory GD, antithyroid drugs over 5 years with positive TRAb. Generation of the TCR library employed RNA extracted from PBMCs. Clinicians diagnosed Graves' disease using American Thyroid Association guidelines. Combining iRepertoire HTBI primers with Arm-PCR of CDR3 regions, the authors built TCR beta libraries. MiXCR, applied by TCRdb to the multiplex PCR reads, yields one record per CDR3 protein. The table lists 700,000 or so distinct CDR3 sequences, 30% of them singletons, with 40% to 50% in the top ten. Germline V gene lookup returns CDR1 MNHNS and CDR2 SASEGT. The CDR3 has 12 residues. Trimming shortened V by 5 bases and J by 5 bases, and 9 bases separated the two germline ends.

This chain uses TRBV6-1 with TRBJ2-5, with D perhaps TRBD1 (5 bases). The receptor was derived from a female donor with Graves disease. The sample was peripheral blood mononuclear cells (PBMCs), taken when the disease was refractory, from a patient treated with antithyroid drugs. The CDR3 sequence is CASSRQWETQYF. In DNA, the CDR3 is TGTGCCAGCAGTCGACAGTGGGAGACCCAGTACTTC.